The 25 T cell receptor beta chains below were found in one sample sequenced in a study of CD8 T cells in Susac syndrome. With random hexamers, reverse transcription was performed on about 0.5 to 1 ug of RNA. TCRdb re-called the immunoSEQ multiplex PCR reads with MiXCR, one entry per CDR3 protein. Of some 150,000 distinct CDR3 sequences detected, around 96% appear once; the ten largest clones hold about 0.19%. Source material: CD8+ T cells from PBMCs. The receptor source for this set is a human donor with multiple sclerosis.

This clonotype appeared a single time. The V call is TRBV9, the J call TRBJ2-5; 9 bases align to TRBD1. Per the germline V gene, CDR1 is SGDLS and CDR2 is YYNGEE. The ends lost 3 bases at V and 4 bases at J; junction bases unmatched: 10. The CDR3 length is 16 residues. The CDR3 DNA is TGTGCCAGCAGCGAACAGGGGGCGTTCGGACGAGAGACCCAGTACTTC. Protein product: CASSEQGAFGRETQYF.

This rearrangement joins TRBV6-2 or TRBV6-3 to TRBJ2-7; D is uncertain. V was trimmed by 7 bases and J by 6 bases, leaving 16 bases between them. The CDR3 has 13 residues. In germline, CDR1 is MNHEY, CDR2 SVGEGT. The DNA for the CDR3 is TGTGCCAGCACCCCCGGGCTCCTCCCCGAGCAGTACTTC. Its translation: CASTPGLLPEQYF.

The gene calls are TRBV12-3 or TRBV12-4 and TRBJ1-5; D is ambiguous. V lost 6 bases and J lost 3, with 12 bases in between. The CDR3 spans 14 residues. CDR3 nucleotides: TGTGCCAGCAGCCGCCTCGGGCCCAATCAGCCCCAGCATTTT. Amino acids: CASSRLGPNQPQHF.

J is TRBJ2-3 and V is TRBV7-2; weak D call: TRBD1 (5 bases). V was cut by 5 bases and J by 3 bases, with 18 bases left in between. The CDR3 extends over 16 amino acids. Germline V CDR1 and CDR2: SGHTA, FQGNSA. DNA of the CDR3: TGTGCCAGCAGCGCACAAAGGGGAATCGGGACAGATACGCAGTATTTT. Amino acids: CASSAQRGIGTDTQYF.

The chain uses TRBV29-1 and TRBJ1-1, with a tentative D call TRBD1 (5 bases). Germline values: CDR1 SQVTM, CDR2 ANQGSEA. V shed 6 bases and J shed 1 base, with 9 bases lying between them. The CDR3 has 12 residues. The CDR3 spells CSVDKRNTEAFF. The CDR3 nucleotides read TGCAGCGTGGACAAAAGGAACACTGAAGCTTTCTTT.

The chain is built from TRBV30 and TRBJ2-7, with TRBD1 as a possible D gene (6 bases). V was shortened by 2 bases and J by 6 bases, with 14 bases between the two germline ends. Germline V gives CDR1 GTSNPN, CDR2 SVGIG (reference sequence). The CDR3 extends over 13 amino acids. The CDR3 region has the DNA TGTGCCTGGAGTTCTCAACTCAGGGGCGAGCAGTACTTC. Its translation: CAWSSQLRGEQYF.

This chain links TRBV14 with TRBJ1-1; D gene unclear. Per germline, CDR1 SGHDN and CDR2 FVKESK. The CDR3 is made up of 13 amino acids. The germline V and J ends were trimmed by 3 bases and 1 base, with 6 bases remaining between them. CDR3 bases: TGTGCCAGCAGCCACCGAGCGAACACTGAAGCTTTCTTT. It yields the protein CASSHRANTEAFF. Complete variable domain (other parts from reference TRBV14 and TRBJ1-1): EAGVTQFPSHSVIEKGQTVTLRCDPISGHDNLYWYRRVMGKEIKFLLHFVKESKQDESGMPNNRFLAERTGGTYSTLKVQPAELEDSGVYFCASSHRANTEAFFGQGTRLTVV.

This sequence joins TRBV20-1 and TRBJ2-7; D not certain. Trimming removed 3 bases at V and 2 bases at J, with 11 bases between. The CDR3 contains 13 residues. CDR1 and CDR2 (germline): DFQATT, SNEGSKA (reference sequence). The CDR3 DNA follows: TGCAGTGCTAGCTCGCCCGAGACCTACGAGCAGTACTTC. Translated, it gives CSASSPETYEQYF.

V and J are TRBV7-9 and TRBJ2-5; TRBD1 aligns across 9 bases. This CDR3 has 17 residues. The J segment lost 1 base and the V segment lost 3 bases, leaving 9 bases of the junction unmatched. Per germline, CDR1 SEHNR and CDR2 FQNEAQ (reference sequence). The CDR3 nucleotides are TGTGCCAGCAGCTTGTCCCTCGGGACAGGGCCCCAAGAGACCCAGTACTTC. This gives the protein CASSLSLGTGPQETQYF.

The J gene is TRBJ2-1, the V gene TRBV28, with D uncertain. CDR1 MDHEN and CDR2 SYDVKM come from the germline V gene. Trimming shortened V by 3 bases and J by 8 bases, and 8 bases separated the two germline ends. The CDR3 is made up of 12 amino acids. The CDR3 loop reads CASSLDEDEQFF. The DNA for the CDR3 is TGTGCCAGCAGTTTGGACGAGGATGAGCAGTTCTTC.

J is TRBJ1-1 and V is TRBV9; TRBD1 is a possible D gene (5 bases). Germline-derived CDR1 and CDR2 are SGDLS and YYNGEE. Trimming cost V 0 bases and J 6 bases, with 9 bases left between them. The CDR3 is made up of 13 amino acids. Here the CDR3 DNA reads TGTGCCAGCAGCGTAGGTACGGGGGCTGAAGCTTTCTTT. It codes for CASSVGTGAEAFF.

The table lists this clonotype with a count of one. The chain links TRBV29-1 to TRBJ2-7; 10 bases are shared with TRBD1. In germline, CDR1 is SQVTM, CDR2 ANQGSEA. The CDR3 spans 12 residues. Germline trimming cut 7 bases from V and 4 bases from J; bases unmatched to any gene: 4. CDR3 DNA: TGCAGCGCCCGACAGGGGGCTTACGAGCAGTACTTC. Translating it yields CSARQGAYEQYF.

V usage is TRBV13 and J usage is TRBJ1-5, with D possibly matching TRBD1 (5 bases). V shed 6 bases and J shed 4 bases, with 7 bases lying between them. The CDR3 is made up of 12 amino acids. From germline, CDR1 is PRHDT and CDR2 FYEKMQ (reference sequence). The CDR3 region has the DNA TGTGCCAGCAGAGAGGGGAATCAGCCCCAGCATTTT. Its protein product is CASREGNQPQHF.

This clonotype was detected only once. The CDR3 protein is CASRKGGDEQFF. DNA of the CDR3: TGTGCCAGCAGGAAGGGAGGGGATGAGCAGTTCTTC. The V call is TRBV27, the J call TRBJ2-1; 7 nucleotides align to TRBD2. The V and J ends lost 6 bases and 8 bases, in that order; junction bases with no gene match: 4. The V gene's germline CDR1 is MNHEY and CDR2 SMNVEV (reference sequence). The CDR3 contains 12 residues.

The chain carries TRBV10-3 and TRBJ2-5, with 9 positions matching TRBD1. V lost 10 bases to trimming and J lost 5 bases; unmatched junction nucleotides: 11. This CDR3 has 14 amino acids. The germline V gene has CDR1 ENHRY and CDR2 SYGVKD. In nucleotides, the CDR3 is TGTGCCACCAGGGGGACAGGGTTATGGGAGACCCAGTACTTC. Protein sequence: CATRGTGLWETQYF.

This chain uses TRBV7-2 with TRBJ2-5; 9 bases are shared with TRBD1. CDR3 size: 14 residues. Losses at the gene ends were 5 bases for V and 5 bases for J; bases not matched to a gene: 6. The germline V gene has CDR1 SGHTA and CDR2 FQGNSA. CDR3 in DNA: TGTGCCAGCAGCCGGCCCGGGACAGGGGAGACCCAGTACTTC. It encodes CASSRPGTGETQYF.

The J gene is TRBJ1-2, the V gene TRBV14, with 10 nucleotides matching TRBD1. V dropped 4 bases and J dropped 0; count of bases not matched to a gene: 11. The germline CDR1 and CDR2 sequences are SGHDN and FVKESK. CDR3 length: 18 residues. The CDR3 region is CASSRRGTGVIANYGYTF. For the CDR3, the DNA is TGTGCCAGCAGCCGCCGAGGGACAGGGGTCATAGCTAACTATGGCTACACCTTC.

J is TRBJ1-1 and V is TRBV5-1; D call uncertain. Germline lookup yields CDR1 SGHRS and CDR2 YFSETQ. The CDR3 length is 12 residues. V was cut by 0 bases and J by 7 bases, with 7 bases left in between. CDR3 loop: CASSLEGREAFF. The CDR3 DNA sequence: TGCGCCAGCAGCTTGGAGGGTCGTGAAGCTTTCTTT.

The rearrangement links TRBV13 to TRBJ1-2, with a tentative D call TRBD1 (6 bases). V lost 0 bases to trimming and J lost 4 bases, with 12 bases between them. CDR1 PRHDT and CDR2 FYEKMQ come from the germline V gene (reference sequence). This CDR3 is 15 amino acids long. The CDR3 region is CASSLGRRGSYGYTF. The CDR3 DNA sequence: TGTGCCAGCAGCTTAGGCCGCAGGGGATCCTATGGCTACACCTTC.

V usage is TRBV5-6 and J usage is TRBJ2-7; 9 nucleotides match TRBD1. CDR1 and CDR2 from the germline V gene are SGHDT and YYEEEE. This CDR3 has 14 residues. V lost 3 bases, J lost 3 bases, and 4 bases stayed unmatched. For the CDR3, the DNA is TGTGCCAGCAGCTGGGGGACAGGGAACTACGAGCAGTACTTC. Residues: CASSWGTGNYEQYF.

The CDR3 loop reads CASSIPRSGRTDTQYF. The CDR3 nucleotides read TGTGCCAGCAGTATCCCCCGGAGCGGACGCACAGATACGCAGTATTTT. This chain uses TRBV5-4 with TRBJ2-3; D is possibly TRBD2 (5 bases). V was pared by 5 bases and J by 1 base, with 17 bases between. Germline V CDR1 and CDR2: SGHNT, YYREEE (reference sequence). This CDR3 is 16 amino acids long.

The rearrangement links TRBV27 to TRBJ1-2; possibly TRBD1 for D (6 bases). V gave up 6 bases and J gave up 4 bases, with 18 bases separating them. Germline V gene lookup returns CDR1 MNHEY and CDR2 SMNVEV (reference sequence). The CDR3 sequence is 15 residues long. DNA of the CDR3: TGTGCCAGCAGCCTTGCCAGCGGACAGCTCTATGGCTACACCTTC. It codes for CASSLASGQLYGYTF.

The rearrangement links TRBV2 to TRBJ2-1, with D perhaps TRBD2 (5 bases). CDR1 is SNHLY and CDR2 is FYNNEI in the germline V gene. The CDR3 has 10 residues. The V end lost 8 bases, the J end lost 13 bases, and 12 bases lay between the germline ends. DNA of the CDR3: TGTGCCAGCCTTACGGGATTTCAGTTCTTC. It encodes CASLTGFQFF.

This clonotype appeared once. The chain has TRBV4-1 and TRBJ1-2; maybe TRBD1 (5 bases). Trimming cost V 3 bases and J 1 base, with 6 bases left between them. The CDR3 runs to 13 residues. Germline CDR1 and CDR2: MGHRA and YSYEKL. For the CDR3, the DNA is TGCGCCAGCAGCCAGACAGTTAACTATGGCTACACCTTC. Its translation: CASSQTVNYGYTF.

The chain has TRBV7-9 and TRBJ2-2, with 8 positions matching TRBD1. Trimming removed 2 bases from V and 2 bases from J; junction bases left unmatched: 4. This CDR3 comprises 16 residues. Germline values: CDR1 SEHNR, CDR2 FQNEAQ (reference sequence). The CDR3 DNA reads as TGTGCCAGCAGCTTAAAGGGACAGGTCAACACCGGGGAGCTGTTTTTT. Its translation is CASSLKGQVNTGELFF.